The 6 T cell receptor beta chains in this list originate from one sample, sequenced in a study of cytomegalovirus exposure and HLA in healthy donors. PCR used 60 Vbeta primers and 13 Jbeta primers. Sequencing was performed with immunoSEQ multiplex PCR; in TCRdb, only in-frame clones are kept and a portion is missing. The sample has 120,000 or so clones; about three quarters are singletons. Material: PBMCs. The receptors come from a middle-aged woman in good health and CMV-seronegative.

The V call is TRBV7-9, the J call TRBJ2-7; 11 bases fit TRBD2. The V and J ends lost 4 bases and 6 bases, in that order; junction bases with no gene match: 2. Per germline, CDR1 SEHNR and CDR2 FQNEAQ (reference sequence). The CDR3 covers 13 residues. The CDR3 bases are TGTGCCAGCAGCTCGACTAGCGGGACCGAGCAGTACTTC. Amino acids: CASSSTSGTEQYF.

CDR3 DNA sequence: TGTGCCAGCGCTCGCAGGTACAATGAGCAGTTCTTC. Its translation: CASARRYNEQFF. The chain links TRBV21-1 to TRBJ2-1; the table names TRBD1, a call not compared with the DNA. TRBV21-1 is recorded as a pseudogene. CDR3 size: 12 residues.

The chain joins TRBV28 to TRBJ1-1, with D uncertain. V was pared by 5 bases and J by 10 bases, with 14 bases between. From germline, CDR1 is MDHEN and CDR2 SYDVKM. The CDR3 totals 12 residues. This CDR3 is CASSPFSDGAFF. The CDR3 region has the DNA TGTGCCAGCAGTCCTTTTTCAGATGGAGCTTTCTTT.

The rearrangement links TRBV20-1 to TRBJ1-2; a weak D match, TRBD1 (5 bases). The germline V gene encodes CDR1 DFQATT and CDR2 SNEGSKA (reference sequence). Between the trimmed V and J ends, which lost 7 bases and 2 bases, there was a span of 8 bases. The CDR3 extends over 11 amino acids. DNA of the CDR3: TGCAGTGAAAGACAGAACTATGGCTACACCTTC. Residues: CSERQNYGYTF.

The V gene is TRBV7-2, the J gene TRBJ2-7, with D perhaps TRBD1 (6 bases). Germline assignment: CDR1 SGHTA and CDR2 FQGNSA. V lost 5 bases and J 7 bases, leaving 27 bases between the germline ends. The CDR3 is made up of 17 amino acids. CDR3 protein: CASSPGPTGWPRWEQYF. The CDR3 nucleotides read TGTGCCAGCAGCCCCGGGCCGACAGGATGGCCGAGGTGGGAGCAGTACTTC.

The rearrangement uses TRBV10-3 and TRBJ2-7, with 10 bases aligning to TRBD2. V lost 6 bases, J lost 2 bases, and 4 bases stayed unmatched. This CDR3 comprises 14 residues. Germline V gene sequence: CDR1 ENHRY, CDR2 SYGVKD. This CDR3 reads CAIRPSGSAYEQYF. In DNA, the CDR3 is TGTGCCATCAGGCCTAGCGGGAGCGCCTACGAGCAGTACTTC.